Following are 30 T cell receptor beta chains from one sample sequenced in a study of blood T cell repertoires in COVID-19 (TCRdb year 2020). Libraries came from the immunoSEQ multiplex PCR assay. In TCRdb, the immuneACCESS table is reduced to in-frame sequences with V and J assigned. These tables do not hold every clone; where another copy was compared, an unresolved V gene accounts for under half, and the others remain unexplained. The sample table holds approximately 350,000 clones, of which around 82% were seen once. The top ten constitute 2.5% to 3% of the sample. Sequencing used peripheral blood. These TCRs come from a man aged 25 to 40 with active or convalescent COVID-19.

The CDR3 nucleotides are TGTGCCAGCAGCCAAGACGGGAGCGGGGGGCCCACAGATACGCAGTATTTT. Amino acid sequence: CASSQDGSGGPTDTQYF. The V and J genes are TRBV3-1 (or the pseudogene TRBV3-2) and TRBJ2-3, with 9 bases aligning to TRBD2. The length of the CDR3 is 17 residues. V lost 0 bases, J lost 2 bases, and 6 bases stayed unmatched. From germline, CDR1 is LGHDT and CDR2 YNNKEL (reference sequence).

A remark on this clone: Different DNA sequences within this sample yield the same CDR3. The V gene is TRBV27, the J gene TRBJ2-3; D unclear. The V gene lost 5 bases and the J gene lost 0 bases, with 3 bases spanning the gap. The CDR3 is 12 amino acids. CDR1 and CDR2 from the germline V gene are MNHEY and SMNVEV (reference sequence). CDR3 protein: CASSPSTDTQYF. The DNA of the CDR3 is TGTGCCAGCAGTCCGAGCACAGATACGCAGTATTTT.

This clone appeared a single time. The chain carries TRBV5-1 and TRBJ2-7, with 9 bases matching TRBD2. Germline V gene data show CDR1 as SGHRS and CDR2 as YFSETQ. The CDR3 is 15 residues long. Trimming took 0 bases from V and 2 from J; bases not matched to a gene: 3. CDR3 protein: CASSLVREGPYEQYF. The CDR3 DNA is TGCGCCAGCAGCTTGGTGCGGGAGGGGCCCTACGAGCAGTACTTC. Looking up the rest from reference TRBV5-1 and TRBJ2-7 gives the full variable domain: KAGVTQTPRYLIKTRGQQVTLSCSPISGHRSVSWYQQTPGQGLQFLFEYFSETQRNKGNFPGRFSGRQFSNSRSEMNVSTLELGDSALYLCASSLVREGPYEQYFGPGTRLTVT.

This rearrangement joins TRBV29-1 to TRBJ2-1; D might be TRBD2 (6 bases). The CDR3 length is 14 residues. CDR1 and CDR2 (germline): SQVTM, ANQGSEA. Trimming stripped 0 bases from V and 1 base from J, with 7 bases between. The chain's CDR3 is CSVEERDSYNEQFF. In nucleotides, the CDR3 is TGCAGCGTTGAAGAGCGGGATTCCTACAATGAGCAGTTCTTC.

The V gene is TRBV5-6, the J gene TRBJ2-3; TRBD2 aligns across 10 bases. This CDR3 spans 15 amino acids. Looked up from germline, CDR1 is SGHDT and CDR2 is YYEEEE. V was pared by 2 bases and J by 4 bases, with 4 bases of the junction left unmatched. Here the CDR3 reads CASSFGLAAADTQYF. CDR3 nucleotide sequence: TGTGCCAGCAGCTTCGGACTAGCGGCTGCAGATACGCAGTATTTT.

The genes are TRBV19 and TRBJ1-2; D remains unclear. CDR1 is LNHDA, CDR2 SQIVND, per germline (reference sequence). V lost 5 bases and J 1 base, leaving 11 bases between the germline ends. CDR3 length equals 14 residues. DNA for the CDR3: TGTGCCAGTAGTGCCAACATCCTTAACTATGGCTACACCTTC. This encodes CASSANILNYGYTF.

The chain links TRBV12-3 or TRBV12-4 to TRBJ2-1, with a possible D match to TRBD1 (6 bases). The CDR3 loop spans 12 amino acids. V was shortened by 8 bases and J by 6 bases, with 11 bases between the two germline ends. The CDR3: CASRRGGNEQFF. The CDR3 nucleotides are TGTGCCAGCCGTAGAGGGGGCAATGAGCAGTTCTTC.

V usage is TRBV12-5 and J usage is TRBJ1-2, with D possibly being TRBD1 (5 bases). This CDR3 comprises 18 residues. Trimming took off 1 base at V and 4 bases at J, with 22 bases between the two ends. The germline V gene has CDR1 LGHNT and CDR2 FRNRAP. CDR3: CASGLDSSRAVGLYGYTF. CDR3 nucleotides: TGTGCTAGTGGTTTGGACTCTTCAAGGGCAGTGGGGCTCTATGGCTACACCTTC. Combining the CDR3 with reference TRBV12-5 and TRBJ1-2 gives the whole variable domain DARVTQTPRHKVTEMGQEVTMRCQPILGHNTVFWYRQTMMQGLELLAYFRNRAPLDDSGMPKDRFSAEMPDATLATLKIQPSEPRDSAVYFCASGLDSSRAVGLYGYTFGSGTRLTVV.

The rearrangement uses TRBV9 and TRBJ1-3; maybe TRBD1 (5 bases). This CDR3 is 15 amino acids long. V was cut by 0 bases and J by 5 bases, with 12 bases left in between. Germline V gene data show CDR1 as SGDLS and CDR2 as YYNGEE. CDR3 in amino acids: CASSVEGVRRNTIYF. DNA for the CDR3: TGTGCCAGCAGCGTAGAAGGGGTACGCAGAAACACCATATATTTT.

The chain carries TRBV4-3 and TRBJ2-2; the match to TRBD2 covers 10 bases. Per the germline V gene, CDR1 is LGHNA and CDR2 is YSLEER. The junction had 9 bases not matched to a gene; V was cut back by 0 bases and J by 5 bases. This CDR3 contains 18 residues. CDR3 sequence: CASSQDGAGGPETGELFF. The CDR3 DNA is TGCGCCAGCAGCCAAGACGGAGCGGGAGGGCCGGAAACCGGGGAGCTGTTTTTT.

This chain uses TRBV4-2 with TRBJ2-7, with 11 bases matching TRBD1. V gave up 3 bases and J gave up 1 base; unmatched junction bases: 5. Germline lookup yields CDR1 LGHNA and CDR2 YNFKEQ. The CDR3 totals 16 residues. The CDR3 DNA follows: TGTGCCAGCAGCCAGGGACAGGGGGACCCTTCCTACGAGCAGTACTTC. Translating gives CASSQGQGDPSYEQYF.

V usage is TRBV4-1 and J usage is TRBJ1-5, with D possibly being TRBD1 (6 bases). This CDR3 is built from 16 residues. V was pared by 2 bases and J by 2 bases, with 13 bases between. Germline CDR1 is MGHRA and CDR2 is YSYEKL. CDR3 DNA: TGCGCCAGCAGCCAACAACGGGGGGCCGGCAATCAGCCCCAGCATTTT. As protein: CASSQQRGAGNQPQHF.

This clone was recorded at least ten times. CDR3 DNA sequence: TGTGCCAGCAGTTTACAGGGACTTGGGCGAGAGCAGTACTTC. As protein: CASSLQGLGREQYF. J is TRBJ2-7 and V is TRBV28; TRBD2 might be the D (6 bases). CDR3 length equals 14 residues. Germline-derived CDR1 and CDR2 are MDHEN and SYDVKM. V lost 2 bases and J 7 bases, leaving 15 bases between the germline ends.

The chain carries TRBV14 and TRBJ2-7; D is unclear. The CDR3 has 12 amino acids. The ends were cut back, 4 bases at V and 3 bases at J, with 7 bases in the middle. Germline V lookup: CDR1 SGHDN, CDR2 FVKESK. The CDR3 DNA reads as TGTGCCAGCAGCCCCGGTCTCTACGAGCAGTACTTC. Protein product: CASSPGLYEQYF. Filled out from reference TRBV14 and TRBJ2-7, the complete variable domain reads EAGVTQFPSHSVIEKGQTVTLRCDPISGHDNLYWYRRVMGKEIKFLLHFVKESKQDESGMPNNRFLAERTGGTYSTLKVQPAELEDSGVYFCASSPGLYEQYFGPGTRLTVT.

The chain combines TRBV12-3 or TRBV12-4 with TRBJ2-1, with D possibly TRBD1 on 5 matching bases. The CDR3 extends over 12 amino acids. The V gene lost 6 bases and the J gene lost 8 bases, with 11 bases spanning the gap. The CDR3 region is CASRIRDHEQFF. CDR3 DNA sequence: TGTGCCAGCAGAATCAGGGATCATGAGCAGTTCTTC.

The rearrangement joins TRBV2 to TRBJ2-3; tentatively, D is TRBD2 (6 bases). Germline CDR1 SNHLY, CDR2 FYNNEI. The CDR3 length is 13 residues. V was shortened by 6 bases and J by 4 bases, with 11 bases between the two germline ends. CDR3 region: CASREGVSDTQYF. The CDR3, as DNA: TGTGCCAGCAGGGAGGGAGTTTCAGATACGCAGTATTTT.

V usage is TRBV23-1 and J usage is TRBJ1-5; the D is unclear. TRBV23-1 is known as an ORF, though its function is uncertain. V was shortened by 0 bases and J by 5 bases, with 11 bases between the two germline ends. The CDR3 is 15 residues long. The CDR3 bases are TGCGCCAGCAGTCAATCAAGAGGGTTGGATCAGCCCCAGCATTTT. Its translation is CASSQSRGLDQPQHF.

This chain joins TRBV7-2 and TRBJ2-5, with D possibly matching TRBD2 (5 bases). Germline assignment: CDR1 SGHTA and CDR2 FQGNSA. With 5 bases removed from V and 3 bases from J, the gap between germline ends came to 19 bases. The CDR3 covers 16 residues. In DNA form, the CDR3 reads TGTGCCAGCAGCGCAGGAGGTTGGCCGAGGAAAGAGACCCAGTACTTC. Amino acid sequence: CASSAGGWPRKETQYF.

The chain carries TRBV5-1 and TRBJ2-6; a possible D gene is TRBD2 (6 bases). V lost 0 bases to trimming and J lost 2 bases, with 15 bases between them. The CDR3 length is 18 residues. Germline V lookup: CDR1 SGHRS, CDR2 YFSETQ. The DNA for the CDR3 is TGCGCCAGCAGCTTGGTTCCGCGGAGGGGTACTGGGGCCAACGTCCTGACTTTC. This codes for CASSLVPRRGTGANVLTF.

The J gene is TRBJ2-1, the V gene TRBV28; 7 nucleotides line up with TRBD2. CDR3 length: 16 amino acids. From germline, CDR1 is MDHEN and CDR2 SYDVKM. J lost 5 bases, V lost 1 base, and 8 bases had no gene match. The CDR3, as DNA: TGTGCCAGCAGTTTATTAATGGGACTAAAAAACAATGAGCAGTTCTTC. Translated: CASSLLMGLKNNEQFF.

V usage is TRBV3-1 (or the pseudogene TRBV3-2) and J usage is TRBJ1-3, with D hard to call. Germline V lookup: CDR1 LGHDT, CDR2 YNNKEL (reference sequence). The CDR3 extends over 15 amino acids. V was cut by 1 base and J by 2 bases, with 9 bases left in between. The CDR3 nucleotides are TGTGCCAGCAGCCAAGTCAAGAGGGCTGGAAACACCATATATTTT. Protein sequence: CASSQVKRAGNTIYF.

With regard to this clone: Other DNA variants within this sample encode the same CDR3. This CDR3 reads CASSLTGYEQYF. The CDR3 nucleotides are TGTGCCAGCAGCTTGACAGGCTACGAGCAGTACTTC. The chain has TRBV7-9 and TRBJ2-7; D is possibly TRBD1 (6 bases). Germline V CDR1 and CDR2: SEHNR, FQNEAQ (reference sequence). There are 12 residues in the CDR3. Trimming took 3 bases from V and 3 from J, leaving 6 bases between them.

The chain combines TRBV4-1 with TRBJ1-1; D remains ambiguous. V was clipped by 4 bases and J by 3 bases, with 15 bases between them. Germline CDR1 MGHRA, CDR2 YSYEKL. CDR3 length: 15 amino acids. CDR3 region: CASSPRWAGDTEAFF. The CDR3 DNA follows: TGCGCCAGCAGCCCTCGTTGGGCCGGGGACACTGAAGCTTTCTTT.

The chain couples TRBV28 to TRBJ1-6, with 9 bases lining up with TRBD1. After removal of 6 bases from V and 0 bases from J, the junction contained 3 bases not matched to a gene. The CDR3 is 16 residues long. The germline gives CDR1 MDHEN, CDR2 SYDVKM. The DNA of the CDR3 is TGTGCCAGCAGAGGGACAGGGAGCTCCTATAATTCACCCCTCCACTTT. Protein sequence: CASRGTGSSYNSPLHF.

The chain employs TRBV19 and TRBJ2-2; D might be TRBD2 (5 bases). Germline CDR1 reads LNHDA; CDR2 reads SQIVND (reference sequence). The ends were cut back, 4 bases at V and 5 bases at J, with 11 bases in the middle. The CDR3 totals 14 residues. Here the CDR3 DNA reads TGTGCCAGTAGTACCCCACGGAGGACCGGGGAGCTGTTTTTT. It translates to CASSTPRRTGELFF.

The chain couples TRBV2 to TRBJ1-2, with D unclear. The germline V and J ends were trimmed by 6 bases and 1 base, with 6 bases remaining between them. The CDR3 is 12 amino acids. Germline V lookup: CDR1 SNHLY, CDR2 FYNNEI. CDR3 bases: TGTGCCAGCAGCGGGGATAACTATGGCTACACCTTC. This encodes CASSGDNYGYTF.

This chain links TRBV5-4 with TRBJ2-7, with TRBD2 identical over 14 bases. The trim removed 3 bases at V and 5 bases at J, leaving 7 bases unmatched. Germline V gene data show CDR1 as SGHNT and CDR2 as YYREEE (reference sequence). The CDR3 has 16 amino acids. CDR3 in DNA: TGTGCCAGCAGCTGGGGACTAGCGGGGGAGGGCAACGAGCAGTACTTC. Translation: CASSWGLAGEGNEQYF.

This clone occurred a few times. CDR3 residues: CASSLGVQGFGANVLTF. CDR3 in DNA: TGCGCCAGCAGCTTGGGTGTACAGGGATTTGGGGCCAACGTCCTGACTTTC. The gene calls are TRBV5-1 and TRBJ2-6; TRBD1 is a possible D gene (6 bases). Germline V gene data show CDR1 as SGHRS and CDR2 as YFSETQ. Trimming shortened V by 0 bases and J by 3 bases, and 13 bases separated the two germline ends. The CDR3 is made up of 17 amino acids.

In this sample, this clone turned up once. This specimen includes other DNA sequences encoding the same CDR3. The rearrangement links TRBV18 to TRBJ2-1, with 10 nucleotides matching TRBD2. The V gene end was trimmed by 2 bases and the J gene end by 4 bases; junction bases not matched to a gene: 5. CDR1 is KGHSH, CDR2 LQKENI, per germline. The CDR3 runs 16 residues. CDR3 coding DNA: TGTGCCAGCTCACCAGGGCTAGCGGGGGCATACAATGAGCAGTTCTTC. It codes for CASSPGLAGAYNEQFF.

The CDR3 DNA sequence: TGTGCCAGCAGCTCCCTGACTGGGAATGAGCAGTTCTTC. It specifies CASSSLTGNEQFF. The chain employs TRBV9 and TRBJ2-1; D not resolved. V was cut by 4 bases and J by 7 bases, with 12 bases left in between. This CDR3 is 13 amino acids long. CDR1 and CDR2 (germline): SGDLS, YYNGEE.